One sample yielded the 9 T cell receptor beta chains listed below, sequenced in a study of T-cell reconstitution after alpha-beta-depleted transplantation in children. A TCRbeta library incorporating unique molecular identifiers was prepared. TCRdb re-analysed the PCR reads in MiXCR, keeping a single row per CDR3 protein. This sample yields over 400,000 distinct CDR3 sequences, of which about 45% are seen a single time; around 29% belongs to the top ten. Sequencing was performed on PBMCs, taken before TCRalphabeta/CD19-depleted stem cell transplant. The receptors here all came from a girl aged 2 to 10 with aplastic anemia, due to receive a stem cell transplant.

The chain links TRBV6-1 to TRBJ1-1; maybe TRBD1 (6 bases). Trimming left V 6 bases short and J 4 bases short, with 15 bases between. Germline V CDR1 and CDR2: MNHNS, SASEGT. This CDR3 is 14 amino acids long. In DNA, the CDR3 is TGTGCCAGCAGCCCTATAACAGGGATCACTGAAGCTTTCTTT. Translated: CASSPITGITEAFF.

This chain joins TRBV5-1 and TRBJ1-3; no definite D call. The CDR3 covers 16 residues. V lost 4 bases and J 4 bases, leaving 18 bases between the germline ends. CDR1 is SGHRS and CDR2 is YFSETQ in the germline V gene. In DNA, the CDR3 is TGCGCCAGCAGCCACTTGGGGTTGGGGTCCGGAAACACCATATATTTT. This codes for CASSHLGLGSGNTIYF.

This clonotype was seen more than once but under ten times. The chain is built from TRBV20-1 and TRBJ1-6, with D maybe TRBD1 (6 bases). V was trimmed by 5 bases and J by 5 bases, leaving 10 bases between them. Germline V gene lookup returns CDR1 DFQATT and CDR2 SNEGSKA (reference sequence). This CDR3 has 13 residues. Written as DNA, the CDR3 is TGCAGTGCTGCGGGGGCTAATAATTCACCCCTCCACTTT. It encodes CSAAGANNSPLHF.

The rearrangement joins TRBV29-1 to TRBJ2-3; 9 bases align to TRBD2. The germline V gene encodes CDR1 SQVTM and CDR2 ANQGSEA. The CDR3 totals 11 residues. The chain's CDR3 is CTAGGPDTQYF. DNA of the CDR3: TGCACCGCGGGAGGGCCGGATACGCAGTATTTT.

The chain links TRBV29-1 to TRBJ2-1; D remains ambiguous. Trimming pared 5 bases from V and 2 bases from J, leaving 10 bases between. CDR1 is SQVTM and CDR2 is ANQGSEA in the germline V gene. This CDR3 has 13 residues. CDR3 sequence: CSVPLGPYNEQFF. The CDR3 DNA follows: TGCAGCGTTCCCTTAGGGCCCTACAATGAGCAGTTCTTC.

This clonotype appeared once. The chain couples TRBV5-1 to TRBJ2-3; 7 positions agree with TRBD1. V lost 0 bases, J lost 0 bases, and 10 bases stayed unmatched. Germline CDR1 is SGHRS and CDR2 is YFSETQ. The CDR3 is made up of 18 amino acids. CDR3 in DNA: TGCGCCAGCAGCTTGGGCCGCATGAAGGGGGCTAGCACAGATACGCAGTATTTT. This encodes CASSLGRMKGASTDTQYF.

The chain recombines TRBV5-1 with TRBJ2-1; D could derive from TRBD1 or TRBD2 (5 bases each). Germline lookup yields CDR1 SGHRS and CDR2 YFSETQ. Trimming stripped 2 bases from V and 10 bases from J, with 13 bases between. The CDR3 has 13 amino acids. The CDR3 spells CASSFSPRGEQFF. In nucleotides, the CDR3 is TGCGCCAGCAGCTTCTCACCGAGGGGCGAGCAGTTCTTC.

The chain recombines TRBV7-2 with TRBJ2-4; D gene unclear. There are 15 residues in the CDR3. Germline-derived CDR1 and CDR2 are SGHTA and FQGNSA. V was pared by 0 bases and J by 6 bases, with 12 bases between. Written as DNA, the CDR3 is TGTGCCAGCAGCTTAGCCCGACTGCCGGTAAACATTCAGTACTTC. Its translation: CASSLARLPVNIQYF.

This clonotype was observed a few times. The CDR3 DNA reads TGCGCCAGCAGCAAGGGTAGGGGGCTTGGTGGACCCCTCCACTTT. Translation gives CASSKGRGLGGPLHF. This chain links TRBV4-3 with TRBJ1-6; 7 nucleotides align to TRBD1. V lost 5 bases to trimming and J lost 12 bases; unmatched junction nucleotides: 13. The CDR3 sequence is 15 residues long. CDR1 and CDR2 from the germline V gene are LGHNA and YSLEER.